The 15 T cell receptor beta chains given below trace back to one sample, sequenced in a study of blood T cell repertoires in COVID-19. TCRdb keeps only in-frame clones here, not all; method: immunoSEQ multiplex PCR. The sample holds under 150,000 clones, 70% to 90% seen once. Sequencing was carried out using peripheral blood. The receptors were sampled from a man between 35 and 55 years old with acute or convalescent COVID-19.

This clone occurred a few times. The chain combines TRBV14 with TRBJ2-4, with 8 bases aligning to TRBD2. The CDR3 is 14 residues long. Germline V CDR1 and CDR2: SGHDN, FVKESK. With 4 bases clipped from V and 9 bases from J, the junction kept 8 bases outside the gene matches. The CDR3, as DNA: TGTGCCAGCAGCCGGGGACTAGTCCCCGGCATTCAGTACTTC. It translates to CASSRGLVPGIQYF.

This chain uses TRBV4-1 with TRBJ1-1, with 7 bases fitting TRBD1. Germline CDR1 is MGHRA and CDR2 is YSYEKL. V shed 1 base, J shed 0 bases, and the junction held 5 bases outside the gene matches. This CDR3 spans 16 amino acids. Here the CDR3 reads CASSQVPGQLNTEAFF. CDR3 in DNA: TGCGCCAGCAGCCAAGTGCCGGGACAGCTGAACACTGAAGCTTTCTTT.

The chain is built from TRBV9 and TRBJ2-1; 9 bases agree with TRBD2. V gave up 4 bases and J gave up 4 bases; unmatched junction bases: 3. The CDR3 is 14 amino acids. Germline assignment: CDR1 SGDLS and CDR2 YYNGEE. The CDR3 region is CASSSSGEYNEQFF. Written as DNA, the CDR3 is TGTGCCAGCAGCTCTAGCGGGGAGTACAATGAGCAGTTCTTC.

The gene calls are TRBV4-2 and TRBJ1-1, with TRBD1 matching over 8 bases. The CDR3 covers 16 residues. The trim removed 0 bases at V and 5 bases at J, leaving 8 bases unmatched. Germline CDR1 and CDR2: LGHNA and YNFKEQ. CDR3 DNA: TGTGCCAGCAGCCAAGAACAGGGGGGGACACCTACTGAAGCTTTCTTT. This encodes CASSQEQGGTPTEAFF.

The rearrangement joins TRBV23-1 to TRBJ1-5; 7 bases fit TRBD1. TRBV23-1 is an ORF for which the function is uncertain. V gave up 3 bases and J gave up 5 bases; unmatched junction bases: 7. This CDR3 comprises 15 residues. The chain's CDR3 is CASSQPGTEYQPQHF. CDR3 nucleotide sequence: TGCGCCAGCAGTCAGCCCGGGACAGAGTATCAGCCCCAGCATTTT.

The chain joins TRBV9 to TRBJ2-1; D possibly corresponds to TRBD1 (6 bases). V was shortened by 0 bases and J by 9 bases, with 10 bases between the two germline ends. Germline loops: CDR1 SGDLS, CDR2 YYNGEE. This CDR3 is 13 amino acids long. The CDR3 protein is CASSVAGESEQFF. CDR3 bases: TGTGCCAGCAGCGTAGCAGGGGAAAGTGAGCAGTTCTTC.

The genes are TRBV19 and TRBJ1-6; D is perhaps TRBD1 (5 bases). The germline V and J ends were trimmed by 5 bases and 7 bases, with 12 bases remaining between them. The germline gives CDR1 LNHDA, CDR2 SQIVND (reference sequence). The CDR3 loop spans 14 amino acids. DNA for the CDR3: TGTGCCAGTAGTGCTTTTTCAGGGAATTCACCCCTCCACTTT. It specifies CASSAFSGNSPLHF.

The chain recombines TRBV4-1 with TRBJ1-5, with TRBD1 matching over 9 bases. Looked up from germline, CDR1 is MGHRA and CDR2 is YSYEKL. V lost 4 bases, J lost 7 bases, and 5 bases stayed unmatched. The CDR3 totals 14 residues. As DNA, the CDR3 is TGCGCCAGCAGCCCGAGACAGGGGGGGCAGCCCCAGCATTTT. Translated, it gives CASSPRQGGQPQHF.

This chain links TRBV7-6 with TRBJ2-2; TRBD2 matches at 14 bases. This CDR3 spans 16 amino acids. The V gene's germline CDR1 is SGHVS and CDR2 FNYEAQ. V gave up 6 bases and J gave up 6 bases; unmatched junction bases: 6. The CDR3 protein is CASSLRTSGGPGELFF. The CDR3 DNA follows: TGTGCCAGCAGTCTAAGGACTAGCGGGGGGCCCGGGGAGCTGTTTTTT.

The V call is TRBV28, the J call TRBJ2-2; D is uncertain. Trimming pared 3 bases from V and 4 bases from J, leaving 6 bases between. Looked up from germline, CDR1 is MDHEN and CDR2 is SYDVKM. There are 13 residues in the CDR3. As DNA, the CDR3 is TGTGCCAGCAGTTTGGAGAGCACCGGGGAGCTGTTTTTT. This encodes CASSLESTGELFF. Full variable domain (outside the CDR3, taken from reference TRBV28 and TRBJ2-2): DVKVTQSSRYLVKRTGEKVFLECVQDMDHENMFWYRQDPGLGLRLIYFSYDVKMKEKGDIPEGYSVSREKKERFSLILESASTNQTSMYLCASSLESTGELFFGEGSRLTVL.

V and J are TRBV29-1 and TRBJ1-1; 10 nucleotides agree with TRBD1. There are 17 residues in the CDR3. Per germline, CDR1 SQVTM and CDR2 ANQGSEA. Trimming cost V 4 bases and J 1 base; bases outside gene matches: 12. The CDR3 is CSVGGTGVSSRNTEAFF. DNA of the CDR3: TGCAGCGTTGGGGGGACAGGGGTTTCGTCAAGGAACACTGAAGCTTTCTTT.

The chain couples TRBV6-5 to TRBJ2-3, with 8 bases aligning to TRBD2. The germline CDR1 and CDR2 sequences are MNHEY and SVGAGI. Losses at the gene ends were 4 bases for V and 3 bases for J; bases not matched to a gene: 6. The CDR3 spans 15 residues. CDR3 DNA sequence: TGTGCCAGCAGTTCCGGGGGGGCCGGGACAGATACGCAGTATTTT. This sequence encodes CASSSGGAGTDTQYF.

J is TRBJ1-2 and V is TRBV18; 9 nucleotides align to TRBD1. The CDR3 is 15 amino acids. Trimming cost V 2 bases and J 1 base; bases outside gene matches: 2. Per germline, CDR1 KGHSH and CDR2 LQKENI. The CDR3 spells CASSPGTGFNYGYTF. The CDR3 nucleotides read TGTGCCAGCTCACCAGGGACAGGGTTTAACTATGGCTACACCTTC.

The gene calls are TRBV25-1 and TRBJ2-7, with D maybe TRBD2 (5 bases). The CDR3 contains 13 residues. The V gene lost 7 bases and the J gene lost 0 bases, with 10 bases spanning the gap. Germline-derived CDR1 and CDR2 are MGHDK and SYGVNS. The CDR3 DNA reads as TGTGCCAGCAAAGGGAGTAGCTCCTACGAGCAGTACTTC. Translation gives CASKGSSSYEQYF.

The chain combines TRBV5-1 with TRBJ2-3; 8 bases map to TRBD2. This CDR3 comprises 16 residues. With 0 bases clipped from V and 0 bases from J, the junction kept 3 bases outside the gene matches. Per germline, CDR1 SGHRS and CDR2 YFSETQ. The CDR3 protein is CASSLGGLASTDTQYF. CDR3 nucleotide sequence: TGCGCCAGCAGCTTGGGTGGACTAGCAAGCACAGATACGCAGTATTTT.